This TCR beta chain was sequenced during a study of cytomegalovirus exposure and HLA in healthy donors. About the study: Early release data held about 92 million unique TCRs from HLA-typed donors.

PCR amplification relied on 60 Vbeta primers (plus 13 Jbeta primers). This table comes from immunoSEQ multiplex PCR, and its TCRdb copy is limited to in-frame clones, with some not included. Here the sample spans about 170,000 clones, approximately 80% being singletons. Overall study results and limits: DRB1 had the most TCR associations and HLA-C the fewest, a later analysis found, with rates varying by HLA locus. Immune exposure data for these donors was limited to CMV serostatus.

As regards this clone: Its specificity is unknown.

Germline V CDR1 and CDR2: MNHNS, SASEGT. The CDR3 runs to 18 residues. V shed 4 bases and J 0 bases; nucleotides not matched to a gene: 7. The receptor comes from a woman between 18 and 29 years old in good health and CMV-seronegative. The chain employs TRBV6-1 and TRBJ2-1, with TRBD2 matching 12 bases. The sample taken for sequencing was PBMCs. The CDR3 DNA sequence: TGTGCCAGCAGTGGGCGGCTAGCGGGAGGGTCCTCCTACAATGAGCAGTTCTTC. Protein product: CASSGRLAGGSSYNEQFF.